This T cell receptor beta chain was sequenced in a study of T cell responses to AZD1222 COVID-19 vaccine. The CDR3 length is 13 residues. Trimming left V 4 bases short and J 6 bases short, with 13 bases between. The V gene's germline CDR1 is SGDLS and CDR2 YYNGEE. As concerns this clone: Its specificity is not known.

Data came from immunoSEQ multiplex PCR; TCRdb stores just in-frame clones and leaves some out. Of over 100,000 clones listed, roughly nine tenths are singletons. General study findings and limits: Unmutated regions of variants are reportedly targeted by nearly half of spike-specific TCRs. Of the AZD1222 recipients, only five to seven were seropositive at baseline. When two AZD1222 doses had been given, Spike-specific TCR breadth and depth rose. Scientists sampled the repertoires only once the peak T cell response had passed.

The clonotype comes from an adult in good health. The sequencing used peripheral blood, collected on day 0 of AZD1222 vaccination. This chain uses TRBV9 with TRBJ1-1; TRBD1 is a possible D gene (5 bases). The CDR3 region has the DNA TGTGCCAGCAGCTTCGGGACTTCTGCTGAAGCTTTCTTT. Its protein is CASSFGTSAEAFF. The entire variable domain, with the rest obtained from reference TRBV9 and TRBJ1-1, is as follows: DSGVTQTPKHLITATGQRVTLRCSPRSGDLSVYWYQQSLDQGLQFLIQYYNGEERAKGNILERFSAQQFPDLHSELNLSSLELGDSALYFCASSFGTSAEAFFGQGTRLTVV.